This T cell receptor (beta chain) was sequenced for a study of shared clonotypes between healthy human individuals. Looking at the study overall: Researchers assigned three CD4 naive, three CD4 memory, two CD8 naive and one CD8 memory plate to each donor. General study points: Naive subsets usually exceeded memory subsets in estimated richness.

This CDR3 is 15 amino acids long. The V and J ends lost 2 bases and 3 bases respectively, with 13 bases between them. Germline CDR1 MGHDK, CDR2 SYGVNS. In the authors' workflow: Filtering was not the same, since immunoSEQ gave junction-only sequences without quality scores. Data came from immunoSEQ multiplex PCR; TCRdb stores just in-frame clones and leaves some out. Clonal size and the V and J genes are those of that table, whereas D and trimming came from the DNA. The repertoire includes 2 million to 3 million clones, roughly 93% of them detected once, and 0.36% sits in the top ten. Comments on this clone: Antigen specificity is unknown.

Sequenced material: naive CD4+ T cells from PBMCs. Specified subset: CD45RA+ positively selected. This chain uses TRBV25-1 with TRBJ1-1, with D unresolved. The TCR sequence derives from a man aged 18 to 35 in good health. Some clones in this sample may be carry-over from other donors' samples. The CDR3 DNA reads TGTGCCAGCAGTGAAGGGTTTTCGGCGGACACTGAAGCTTTCTTT. Its translation: CASSEGFSADTEAFF.